Presented here are 11 T cell receptor beta chains from one specimen sequenced in a study of vaccination and CD4 T cells after COVID-19 (dated by TCRdb to 2021 to 2024). These receptors' targets are unknown. Libraries were built with PCR. These reads were obtained on an Illumina iSeq 100. TCR sequencing of DNA from cultured CD4+ T cells used the Oncomine TCR Beta short-read assay at the Johns Hopkins FTIC core. TCRdb passed the public sequencing reads through fastp at Q25 and MiXCR, retaining productive beta sequences. Rows are unified per CDR3 protein, each entry keeping the most common DNA and genes. The sample table records about 10,000 distinct CDR3 sequences; 25% to 35% of these occur just once. The leading ten clones occupy less than 25% of the sample. The treatment or condition label here, explained by the study, means: roughly 10-day PBMC culture with coronavirus spike peptide pools or control peptides (ViraFEST assay).

Sample: cultured CD4+ T cells from blood. These receptors came from a human donor with COVID-19.

This chain links TRBV28 with TRBJ2-5, with 7 positions matching TRBD1. The CDR3 is 12 residues long. After removal of 10 bases from V and 4 bases from J, the junction contained 6 bases not matched to a gene. Germline V gene lookup returns CDR1 MDHEN and CDR2 SYDVKM. The CDR3: CATTTGPETQYF. The CDR3 DNA reads as TGTGCCACCACGACAGGGCCAGAGACCCAGTACTTC.

The rearrangement links TRBV7-2 to TRBJ2-3; 7 bases map to TRBD2. The germline V gene encodes CDR1 SGHTA and CDR2 FQGNSA. The V segment lost 1 base and the J segment 1 base; nucleotides outside the gene matches: 8. There are 17 residues in the CDR3. The CDR3 is CASSLGTALAGTDTQYF. The DNA for the CDR3 is TGTGCCAGCAGCTTAGGAACGGCTCTAGCGGGCACAGATACGCAGTATTTT. Full variable domain (rest looked up from reference TRBV7-2 and TRBJ2-3): GAGVSQSPSNKVTEKGKDVELRCDPISGHTALYWYRQSLGQGLEFLIYFQGNSAPDKSGLPSDRFSAERTGGSVSTLTIQRTQQEDSAVYLCASSLGTALAGTDTQYFGPGTRLTVL.

This clonotype came up a few times. The V and J genes are TRBV7-9 and TRBJ2-3; D gene unclear. Germline lookup yields CDR1 SEHNR and CDR2 FQNEAQ (reference sequence). The V and J ends lost 5 bases and 6 bases respectively, with 9 bases between them. The length of the CDR3 is 12 residues. The CDR3 DNA is TGTGCCAGCAGCCTTAGAAGCGATACGCAGTATTTT. Its translation: CASSLRSDTQYF.

The chain links TRBV6-1 to TRBJ1-5; maybe TRBD1 (6 bases). This CDR3 contains 19 residues. V lost 6 bases to trimming and J lost 4 bases, with 28 bases between them. Germline V lookup: CDR1 MNHNS, CDR2 SASEGT. The CDR3 DNA sequence: TGTGCCAGCAGCCAGTTGCCCCCAGGGGTCCCAACCGTAAATCAGCCCCAGCATTTT. This sequence encodes CASSQLPPGVPTVNQPQHF.

The chain couples TRBV6-1 to TRBJ1-1, with 10 bases identical to TRBD1. CDR1 MNHNS and CDR2 SASEGT come from the germline V gene. Trimming at V came to 5 bases and at J to 11 bases, leaving 11 bases not matched to a gene. This CDR3 spans 14 amino acids. The CDR3 spells CASSRSLGQGQAFF. CDR3 bases: TGTGCCAGCAGTCGTTCATTGGGACAGGGGCAGGCTTTCTTT.

The chain couples TRBV10-2 to TRBJ2-4; D gene ambiguous. CDR3 size: 17 residues. Trimming took 2 bases from V and 2 from J, leaving 16 bases between them. The germline V gene has CDR1 WSHSY and CDR2 SAAADI. CDR3 amino acids: CASSEDDSSGTKNIQYF. CDR3 in DNA: TGCGCCAGCAGTGAGGACGACTCCTCAGGAACCAAAAACATTCAGTACTTC.

This clonotype was seen only a few times. This rearrangement joins TRBV20-1 to TRBJ2-7, with D perhaps assigned TRBD1 or TRBD2 (6 bases each). CDR3 length: 16 residues. The germline V and J ends were trimmed by 1 base and 5 bases, with 21 bases remaining between them. Germline V lookup: CDR1 DFQATT, CDR2 SNEGSKA (reference sequence). The CDR3 spells CSARASLAGQGNEQYF. Written as DNA, the CDR3 is TGCAGTGCTAGAGCATCACTGGCGGGGCAGGGGAACGAGCAGTACTTC.

The V and J genes are TRBV7-2 and TRBJ1-3; D gene ambiguous. Trimming took 0 bases from V and 0 from J, leaving 9 bases between them. The CDR3 has 16 amino acids. The germline V gene encodes CDR1 SGHTA and CDR2 FQGNSA. In DNA form, the CDR3 reads TGTGCCAGCAGCTTAGCGGACCCCGACTCTGGAAACACCATATATTTT. Translating gives CASSLADPDSGNTIYF.

Judged by abundance, this clonotype is medium-sized. This chain links TRBV7-8 with TRBJ1-5; tentative D call: TRBD1 (6 bases). Germline values: CDR1 SGHVS, CDR2 FQNEAQ. The CDR3 is 15 residues long. V lost 1 base and J lost 4, with 11 bases in between. This CDR3 reads CASSLVGAVNQPQHF. Written as DNA, the CDR3 is TGTGCCAGCAGCTTAGTGGGGGCAGTTAATCAGCCCCAGCATTTT.

In this sample, this clonotype turned up once. J is TRBJ2-1 and V is TRBV20-1, with 9 bases aligning to TRBD2. This CDR3 is built from 15 residues. V was clipped by 5 bases and J by 4 bases; unmatched bases: 9. Germline V gene data show CDR1 as DFQATT and CDR2 as SNEGSKA (reference sequence). CDR3 protein: CSAGGGAGGYNEQFF. DNA for the CDR3: TGCAGTGCTGGTGGGGGAGCGGGGGGATACAATGAGCAGTTCTTC.

This clonotype was seen just once. The chain employs TRBV4-3 and TRBJ2-5, with 7 bases that match TRBD2. From germline, CDR1 is LGHNA and CDR2 YSLEER. The ends lost 2 bases at V and 0 bases at J; junction bases unmatched: 3. The CDR3 has 15 amino acids. CDR3 DNA: TGCGCCAGCAGCCAACGACTAGCTGACCAAGAGACCCAGTACTTC. The encoded protein is CASSQRLADQETQYF.